The rows below give T cell receptor beta chains drawn from one sample of a study of blood T cell repertoires in COVID-19. Clones were read by immunoSEQ multiplex PCR, and TCRdb kept only the in-frame ones, dropping some. The repertoire holds about 96,000 clones, with roughly 84% as singletons. The sample taken for sequencing was peripheral blood. Receptor source: a woman aged 55-75 years with acute or convalescent COVID-19. Each CDR3 is given with its conserved first and last residue. The size of a clone is reported for some rows only, either as once, few or many, or as a class for expanded clones.

v_call,clone_size,cdr3_aa
TRBV2,-,CASSPSGGYGYTF
TRBV18,-,CASSPHQVGQGSTGELFF
TRBV24-1,once,CATSDLRAGNTGELFF
TRBV2,-,CASSTFGTTYEQYF
TRBV6-5,few,CASIVIGGQNEKLFF
TRBV6-5,-,CASSGTFPDNEQFF
TRBV12-3/TRBV12-4,-,CASNLQGAGYTF
TRBV7-2,-,CASSFNFPHQPQHF
TRBV28,once,CASSFMNSYDEQFF
TRBV7-8,-,CASSLVRRGASTGELFF
TRBV7-9,-,CASSLVGTGGEQYF
TRBV6-6,-,CASRVGNDNSPLHF
TRBV7-2,-,CASSLVSDTTDTQYF
TRBV20-1,-,CSASRGTNQPQHF